This T cell receptor (beta chain) comes out of a study of blood T cells in healthy people across ages. In its sample, this clonotype was seen a few times. V was shortened by 5 bases and J by 1 base, with 16 bases between the two germline ends. The germline V gene encodes CDR1 SQVTM and CDR2 ANQGSEA. The CDR3 is made up of 15 amino acids. Next came a second PCR, run for roughly 6 to 11 cycles, which used a sample-barcoded 5' primer along with a J-beta primer mix. TCRdb reprocessed the 5' RACE reads with MiXCR, giving one entry per CDR3 protein. This table holds about 810,000 distinct CDR3 sequences, 30% to 45% found once.

Source material: blood. The receptor was isolated from a man aged 18 to 35 in good health. The chain has TRBV29-1 and TRBJ2-3; possible D gene TRBD1, 5 bases. The CDR3 reads CSVTPGLGGTDTQYF. The CDR3 DNA reads TGCAGCGTTACCCCCGGGCTAGGGGGCACAGATACGCAGTATTTT.